These 30 T cell receptor beta chains were sequenced from one sample in a study of T cells in localized non-small cell lung cancer. The protocol was immunoSEQ multiplex PCR, while the TCRdb copy is restricted to in-frame clones and leaves out a portion. The sample includes about 35,000 clones, 80% to 95% seen only once; the top ten take roughly 12%. The sample consisted of peripheral blood mononuclear cells, taken before any cancer treatment. These receptors were taken from a female donor at least 60 years old with stage II lung adenocarcinoma.

This chain uses TRBV19 with TRBJ1-5, with 7 bases matching TRBD1. Germline CDR1 reads LNHDA; CDR2 reads SQIVND (reference sequence). With 9 bases clipped from V and 4 bases from J, the junction kept 6 bases outside the gene matches. The CDR3 covers 13 residues. CDR3 nucleotides: TGTGCCAGCACCGGGACAGATAATCAGCCCCAGCATTTT. Protein sequence: CASTGTDNQPQHF. Filled out from reference TRBV19 and TRBJ1-5, the complete variable domain reads DGGITQSPKYLFRKEGQNVTLSCEQNLNHDAMYWYRQDPGQGLRLIYYSQIVNDFQKGDIAEGYSVSREKKESFPLTVTSAQKNPTAFYLCASTGTDNQPQHFGDGTRLSIL.

V and J are TRBV15 and TRBJ2-7; a weak D match, TRBD2 (6 bases). CDR3 length: 13 residues. The V end lost 5 bases, the J end lost 4 bases, and 12 bases lay between the germline ends. Germline CDR1 is LNHNV and CDR2 is YYDKDF (reference sequence). The CDR3 loop is CATSYGGRYEQYF. In nucleotides, the CDR3 is TGTGCCACCAGCTATGGGGGGAGGTACGAGCAGTACTTC.

V usage is TRBV2 and J usage is TRBJ2-3; no reliable D call. The CDR3 spans 13 residues. Germline CDR1 and CDR2: SNHLY and FYNNEI. Trimming took off 10 bases at V and 2 bases at J, with 13 bases between the two ends. The CDR3 spells CATAPPFTDTQYF. The CDR3 DNA reads as TGTGCCACCGCACCCCCTTTCACAGATACGCAGTATTTT.

The rearrangement uses TRBV6-1 and TRBJ2-1; the D gene is possibly TRBD1 (5 bases). The length of the CDR3 is 12 residues. V was cut by 1 base and J by 8 bases, with 6 bases left in between. Germline V gene lookup returns CDR1 MNHNS and CDR2 SASEGT. CDR3 nucleotide sequence: TGTGCCAGCAGTGAAGAGGGGTATGAGCAGTTCTTC. Protein product: CASSEEGYEQFF.

This sequence joins TRBV6-6 and TRBJ1-1, with D possibly being TRBD1 (6 bases). CDR3 size: 12 residues. V was cut by 9 bases and J by 7 bases, with 15 bases left in between. Germline-derived CDR1 and CDR2 are MNHNY and SVGAGI (reference sequence). CDR3 sequence reads: CASRRGDNEAFF. Here the CDR3 DNA reads TGTGCCAGTCGACGGGGGGACAATGAAGCTTTCTTT.

The V and J genes are TRBV10-3 and TRBJ1-2, with 12 bases aligning to TRBD1. The CDR3 spans 16 residues. The germline V gene encodes CDR1 ENHRY and CDR2 SYGVKD. Trimming at V came to 4 bases and at J to 0 bases, leaving 3 bases not matched to a gene. The CDR3 sequence: CAISAGTGGSNYGYTF. In DNA, the CDR3 is TGTGCCATCAGTGCTGGGACAGGGGGCTCTAACTATGGCTACACCTTC.

This clone came up once. The rearrangement links TRBV7-2 to TRBJ2-5; TRBD1 aligns across 8 bases. The CDR3 loop spans 15 amino acids. Trimming at V came to 2 bases and at J to 3 bases, leaving 5 bases not matched to a gene. The germline V gene has CDR1 SGHTA and CDR2 FQGNSA. In nucleotides, the CDR3 is TGTGCCAGCAGCTTATTCAGGGGGCAGGAAGAGACCCAGTACTTC. Its protein is CASSLFRGQEETQYF.

This clone was found once. The chain carries TRBV9 and TRBJ2-7; D gene uncertain. This CDR3 spans 15 amino acids. Germline CDR1 is SGDLS and CDR2 is YYNGEE. Trimming removed 4 bases from V and 0 bases from J, with 14 bases in between. The CDR3 DNA reads as TGTGCCAGCAGCCCCGATCCGTTAAGCTCCTACGAGCAGTACTTC. Residues: CASSPDPLSSYEQYF.

This clone was detected a few times. CDR3 DNA: TGTGCCATCACCCGGACACTGGTGGGTACTGAAGCTTTCTTT. It yields the protein CAITRTLVGTEAFF. The J gene is TRBJ1-1, the V gene TRBV10-3, with D possibly matching TRBD1 (5 bases). In germline, CDR1 is ENHRY, CDR2 SYGVKD. This CDR3 has 14 amino acids. With 7 bases removed from V and 5 bases from J, the gap between germline ends came to 17 bases.

The chain employs TRBV25-1 and TRBJ2-1, with D uncertain. The germline V gene encodes CDR1 MGHDK and CDR2 SYGVNS. V lost 7 bases and J 0 bases, leaving 13 bases between the germline ends. This CDR3 is 15 amino acids long. The CDR3 loop reads CASTGRTGSYNEQFF. The DNA of the CDR3 is TGTGCCAGCACCGGAAGGACGGGCTCCTACAATGAGCAGTTCTTC.

The rearrangement links TRBV19 to TRBJ2-2; tentatively, D is TRBD1 (6 bases). The CDR3 consists of 17 residues. The germline V gene encodes CDR1 LNHDA and CDR2 SQIVND (reference sequence). V was clipped by 4 bases and J by 0 bases, with 15 bases between them. For the CDR3, the DNA is TGTGCCAGTAGTAGGGACACCTTGGCCGCGAACACCGGGGAGCTGTTTTTT. It codes for CASSRDTLAANTGELFF.

The V call is TRBV29-1, the J call TRBJ1-4, with D possibly being TRBD1 (6 bases). The CDR3 length is 13 residues. With 4 bases removed from V and 8 bases from J, the gap between germline ends came to 14 bases. Germline V gene lookup returns CDR1 SQVTM and CDR2 ANQGSEA. The CDR3 loop reads CSVARQGKEKLFF. As DNA, the CDR3 is TGCAGCGTTGCACGTCAGGGGAAGGAAAAACTGTTTTTT.

V is TRBV2 and J is TRBJ1-3; D is undetermined. Germline V lookup: CDR1 SNHLY, CDR2 FYNNEI. V lost 4 bases to trimming and J lost 1 base, with 11 bases between them. This CDR3 is built from 15 residues. The DNA for the CDR3 is TGTGCCAGCAGTGTCCAACAGCCTTCTGGAAACACCATATATTTT. Translation gives CASSVQQPSGNTIYF.

The genes are TRBV18 and TRBJ1-1, with D maybe TRBD1 (5 bases). This CDR3 has 15 residues. V was clipped by 1 base and J by 4 bases, with 13 bases between them. Germline V gene lookup returns CDR1 KGHSH and CDR2 LQKENI. DNA of the CDR3: TGTGCCAGCTCACCACAGTGGGGGTCGACCACTGAAGCTTTCTTT. This codes for CASSPQWGSTTEAFF.

The DNA of the CDR3 is TGTGCCAGCAGCGGACACAGGGGGTATGGAGCTTTCTTT. It codes for CASSGHRGYGAFF. The chain recombines TRBV11-2 with TRBJ1-1, with 8 bases matching TRBD1. Trimming removed 5 bases from V and 10 bases from J; junction bases left unmatched: 9. The CDR3 totals 13 residues. CDR1 and CDR2 from the germline V gene are SGHAT and FQNNGV.

A word on this clone: Distinct nucleotide sequences in the sample also encode this CDR3. CDR3 in amino acids: CASSLVGNTEAFF. The CDR3 DNA sequence: TGTGCCAGCAGCTTAGTGGGGAACACTGAAGCTTTCTTT. V is TRBV7-8 and J is TRBJ1-1; D remains ambiguous. Germline V CDR1 and CDR2: SGHVS, FQNEAQ. V lost 1 base, J lost 1 base, and 4 bases lay in between. This CDR3 is built from 13 residues.

V gene TRBV18 combines with J gene TRBJ1-1; no clear D gene. Looked up from germline, CDR1 is KGHSH and CDR2 is LQKENI. V was clipped by 3 bases and J by 0 bases, with 5 bases between them. There are 13 residues in the CDR3. CDR3 nucleotide sequence: TGTGCCAGCTCACCCCGGGTGAACACTGAAGCTTTCTTT. As protein: CASSPRVNTEAFF.

The chain employs TRBV6-5 and TRBJ1-3, with D perhaps TRBD1 (6 bases). The V and J ends lost 7 bases and 3 bases respectively, with 16 bases between them. CDR1 and CDR2 (germline): MNHEY, SVGAGI. The CDR3 has 15 amino acids. Written as DNA, the CDR3 is TGTGCCAGCAAGACCGGGGGGCGGATTGGAAACACCATATATTTT. This encodes CASKTGGRIGNTIYF.

The CDR3 spells CASSPRSGLGEQYF. The CDR3 coding sequence is TGTGCCAGCAGCCCAAGATCTGGGCTGGGCGAGCAGTACTTC. This chain connects TRBV7-2 to TRBJ2-7; D ambiguous. The CDR3 covers 14 residues. V was cut by 5 bases and J by 6 bases, with 17 bases left in between. Germline V CDR1 and CDR2: SGHTA, FQGNSA. The whole variable domain, filled in from reference TRBV7-2 and TRBJ2-7, reads GAGVSQSPSNKVTEKGKDVELRCDPISGHTALYWYRQSLGQGLEFLIYFQGNSAPDKSGLPSDRFSAERTGGSVSTLTIQRTQQEDSAVYLCASSPRSGLGEQYFGPGTRLTVT.

This clone was counted a single time. This chain links TRBV5-4 with TRBJ2-5; tentatively, D is TRBD2 (5 bases). Germline loops: CDR1 SGHNT, CDR2 YYREEE (reference sequence). The CDR3 length is 14 residues. V was shortened by 2 bases and J by 2 bases, with 10 bases between the two germline ends. The CDR3 protein is CASSFGIKQETQYF. CDR3 sequence (DNA): TGTGCCAGCAGCTTCGGGATCAAACAAGAGACCCAGTACTTC.

The chain links TRBV7-2 to TRBJ2-4; tentative D call: TRBD1 (5 bases). Per the germline V gene, CDR1 is SGHTA and CDR2 is FQGNSA. CDR3 length equals 14 residues. The V and J ends lost 5 bases and 5 bases respectively, with 13 bases between them. The CDR3 sequence: CASSLRQGENIQYF. In DNA form, the CDR3 reads TGTGCCAGCAGCCTCCGACAAGGGGAAAACATTCAGTACTTC.

On this clone: A read error may account for a junction end that differs from germline. In DNA form, the CDR3 reads TGTGCCAGCAGGCTCGGACTAGCGGGGGCTTTTCTGATCTTC. As protein: CASRLGLAGAFLIF. V usage is TRBV6-5 and J usage is TRBJ2-7; the match to TRBD2 covers 13 bases. In germline, CDR1 is MNHEY, CDR2 SVGAGI. The CDR3 sequence is 14 residues long.

The chain is built from TRBV6-1 and TRBJ2-5; no definite D call. This CDR3 comprises 11 residues. Trimming shortened V by 5 bases and J by 4 bases, and 5 bases separated the two germline ends. Looked up from germline, CDR1 is MNHNS and CDR2 is SASEGT. The CDR3 DNA follows: TGTGCCAGCAGTTCCCTAGAGACCCAGTACTTC. Translated: CASSSLETQYF.

The rearrangement joins TRBV30 to TRBJ1-1, with D possibly TRBD1 on 5 matching bases. The ends were cut back, 2 bases at V and 0 bases at J, with 13 bases in the middle. This CDR3 has 15 residues. Germline CDR1 GTSNPN, CDR2 SVGIG (reference sequence). Here the CDR3 reads CAWSTRGPMNTEAFF. For the CDR3, the DNA is TGTGCCTGGAGTACGAGGGGCCCCATGAACACTGAAGCTTTCTTT.

The chain uses TRBV30 and TRBJ1-4, with D possibly being TRBD1 (5 bases). V lost 3 bases, J lost 7 bases, and 18 bases lay in between. From germline, CDR1 is GTSNPN and CDR2 SVGIG (reference sequence). The CDR3 runs to 15 residues. DNA of the CDR3: TGTGCCTGGAGGGGGGACGGGTGGACCGTTGAAAAACTGTTTTTT. It specifies CAWRGDGWTVEKLFF.

As for this clone: Other DNA sequences in the same sample also yield this CDR3. The chain is built from TRBV7-3 and TRBJ2-7; 7 nucleotides line up with TRBD2. V dropped 5 bases and J dropped 6; count of bases not matched to a gene: 10. Germline V gene sequence: CDR1 SGHTA, CDR2 FQGTGA. The CDR3 sequence is 14 residues long. The CDR3 DNA reads TGTGCCAGCAGCCAAGCGGGGCTAGTTGGCGAGCAGTACTTC. Its translation is CASSQAGLVGEQYF.

This clone was observed once. V usage is TRBV6-1 and J usage is TRBJ1-1; no clear D gene. The CDR3 contains 13 residues. With 6 bases removed from V and 1 base from J, the gap between germline ends came to 9 bases. Germline-derived CDR1 and CDR2 are MNHNS and SASEGT. CDR3 loop: CASSLYPNTEAFF. The CDR3 nucleotides are TGTGCCAGCAGCCTGTACCCGAACACTGAAGCTTTCTTT.

The chain couples TRBV18 to TRBJ2-7; 9 bases agree with TRBD1. With 6 bases clipped from V and 7 bases from J, the junction kept 13 bases outside the gene matches. The CDR3 extends over 15 amino acids. CDR1 and CDR2 (germline): KGHSH, LQKENI. The DNA for the CDR3 is TGTGCCAGCTCCTCCCTTGGGACAGGGCTTGGAGAGCAGTACTTC. This encodes CASSSLGTGLGEQYF.

V usage is TRBV5-5 and J usage is TRBJ1-6; D might be TRBD1 (6 bases). V was cut by 3 bases and J by 0 bases, with 13 bases left in between. This CDR3 contains 17 residues. Germline V lookup: CDR1 SGHKS, CDR2 YYEKEE (reference sequence). CDR3 bases: TGTGCCAGCAGCTCGCAGGGGAGTGGCTCCTATAATTCACCCCTCCACTTT. It yields the protein CASSSQGSGSYNSPLHF. Together with reference TRBV5-5 and TRBJ1-6, the CDR3 gives the full variable domain: DAGVTQSPTHLIKTRGQQVTLRCSPISGHKSVSWYQQVLGQGPQFIFQYYEKEERGRGNFPDRFSARQFPNYSSELNVNALLLGDSALYLCASSSQGSGSYNSPLHFGNGTRLTVT.

V gene TRBV18 combines with J gene TRBJ2-1; either TRBD1 or TRBD2 may fit D (5 bases each). V was pared by 2 bases and J by 0 bases, with 5 bases between. Germline V gene data show CDR1 as KGHSH and CDR2 as LQKENI. This CDR3 comprises 14 residues. CDR3 loop: CASSPGGSYNEQFF. The CDR3 DNA reads TGTGCCAGCTCACCAGGGGGCTCCTACAATGAGCAGTTCTTC.